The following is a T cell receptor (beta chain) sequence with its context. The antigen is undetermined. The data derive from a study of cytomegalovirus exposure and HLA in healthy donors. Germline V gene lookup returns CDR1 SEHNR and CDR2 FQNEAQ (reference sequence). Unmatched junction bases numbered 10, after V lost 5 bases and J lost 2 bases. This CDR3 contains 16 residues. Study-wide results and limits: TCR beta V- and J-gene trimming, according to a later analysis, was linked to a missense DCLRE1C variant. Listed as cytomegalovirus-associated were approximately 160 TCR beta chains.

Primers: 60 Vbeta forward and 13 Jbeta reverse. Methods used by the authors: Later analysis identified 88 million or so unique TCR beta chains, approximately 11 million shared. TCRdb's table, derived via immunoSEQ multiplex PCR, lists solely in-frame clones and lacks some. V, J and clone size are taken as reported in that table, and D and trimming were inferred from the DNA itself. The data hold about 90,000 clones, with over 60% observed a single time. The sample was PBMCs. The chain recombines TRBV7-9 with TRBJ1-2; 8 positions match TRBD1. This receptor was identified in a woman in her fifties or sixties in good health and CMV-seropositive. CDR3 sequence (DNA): TGTGCCAGCAGCCAACAGGCCGGGACAGGCAACTATGGCTACACCTTC. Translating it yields CASSQQAGTGNYGYTF.